A single sample gave rise to the 21 T cell receptor beta chains below, sequenced in a study of blood T cells in healthy people across ages. A second PCR, run for 7 to 11 cycles, used a sample-barcoded 5' primer plus a J-beta primer mix. TCRdb recomputed calls from the 5' RACE reads with MiXCR, one row per CDR3 protein. This sample yields more than 900,000 distinct CDR3 sequences, of which roughly 28% are seen a single time; around 9.6% belongs to the top ten. The same sample was also studied in work on T cells of mothers and their children.

Sequencing was done on a sample of blood. The receptors shown here come from a woman in her thirties or forties in good health.

This clonotype showed up just a few times. J is TRBJ2-1 and V is TRBV4-3; D gene ambiguous. The CDR3 consists of 16 residues. Trimming cost V 1 base and J 6 bases, with 16 bases left between them. Germline V gene lookup returns CDR1 LGHNA and CDR2 YSLEER. The CDR3 nucleotides read TGCGCCAGCAGCCAAGGAAACAGCGCCGTATTCAATGAGCAGTTCTTC. It yields the protein CASSQGNSAVFNEQFF.

The rearrangement links TRBV7-7 to TRBJ1-2, with 10 nucleotides matching TRBD1. Germline CDR1 SSHAT, CDR2 FNYEAQ (reference sequence). The CDR3 is made up of 13 amino acids. CDR3 DNA sequence: TGTGCTATCACGGACAGGGGGGAGAAGGGCTACACCTTC. As protein: CAITDRGEKGYTF.

This clonotype was picked up a small number of times. In nucleotides, the CDR3 is TGCGCCAGCAGCGGGGGACATAGCTCTGGGGCCAACGTCCTGACTTTC. Protein product: CASSGGHSSGANVLTF. This chain uses TRBV5-1 with TRBJ2-6; tentatively, D is TRBD1 (6 bases). The V gene lost 4 bases and the J gene lost 0 bases, with 11 bases spanning the gap. The CDR3 loop spans 16 amino acids. From germline, CDR1 is SGHRS and CDR2 YFSETQ.

CDR3 in amino acids: CASSQTGVPYEQYF. The CDR3 DNA reads TGTGCCAGCAGCCAAACAGGGGTTCCCTACGAGCAGTACTTC. The rearrangement uses TRBV7-9 and TRBJ2-4, with 7 bases that match TRBD1. The J call is in doubt because the DNA end fits TRBJ2-7 better. Germline CDR1 SEHNR, CDR2 FQNEAQ (reference sequence). The CDR3 runs to 14 residues.

This clonotype has ten or more counts. The chain employs TRBV4-3 and TRBJ2-1; 10 nucleotides agree with TRBD1. The ends lost 0 bases at V and 4 bases at J; junction bases unmatched: 3. Germline assignment: CDR1 LGHNA and CDR2 YSLEER. CDR3 size: 16 residues. CDR3 nucleotide sequence: TGCGCCAGCAGCCAAGAAGGGGACAGGGGATACAATGAGCAGTTCTTC. It codes for CASSQEGDRGYNEQFF.

This clonotype was counted at least ten times. The CDR3 sequence: CASSQVLARASYEQYF. The CDR3 nucleotides are TGTGCCAGCAGCCAAGTATTGGCCAGGGCCTCCTACGAGCAGTACTTC. The gene calls are TRBV4-2 and TRBJ2-7, with TRBD1 as a possible D gene (5 bases). Germline CDR1 reads LGHNA; CDR2 reads YNFKEQ. V lost 1 base to trimming and J lost 0 bases, with 13 bases between them. The CDR3 is 16 amino acids.

This clonotype turned up a few times. This sequence joins TRBV20-1 and TRBJ1-2; no clear D gene. Germline CDR1 is DFQATT and CDR2 is SNEGSKA (reference sequence). The CDR3 covers 14 residues. The V and J ends lost 2 bases and 0 bases respectively, with 10 bases between them. This CDR3 is CSARKSATNYGYTF. CDR3 in DNA: TGCAGTGCTAGAAAGTCAGCTACTAACTATGGCTACACCTTC.

As for this clonotype: Possible read error: a much larger clone is one base away. This rearrangement joins TRBV9 to TRBJ2-7; D is unresolved. Trimming shortened V by 0 bases and J by 1 base, and 8 bases separated the two germline ends. Germline CDR1 SGDLS, CDR2 YYNGEE. The CDR3 is 14 residues long. The CDR3 loop reads CASSVVLSSYEQYF. CDR3 nucleotide sequence: TGTGCCAGCAGCGTAGTTCTCTCGTCCTACGAGCAGTACTTC.

This clonotype came up many times. The J gene is TRBJ1-2, the V gene TRBV12-3 or TRBV12-4; D unresolved. This CDR3 has 12 amino acids. Trimming stripped 5 bases from V and 8 bases from J, with 12 bases between. The CDR3 spells CASSRRQGGYTF. The CDR3 coding sequence is TGTGCCAGCAGTAGACGGCAAGGAGGCTACACCTTC.

V gene TRBV15 combines with J gene TRBJ1-5, with D possibly matching TRBD1 (6 bases). Deletions cut 1 base from V and 4 bases from J, with 17 bases between. This CDR3 is built from 17 residues. Per germline, CDR1 LNHNV and CDR2 YYDKDF (reference sequence). In DNA form, the CDR3 reads TGTGCCACCAGCAGAGGTCCCAGAGGGACAAGAAATCAGCCCCAGCATTTT. Translation gives CATSRGPRGTRNQPQHF.

This clonotype was found a few times. This chain connects TRBV7-9 to TRBJ1-1, with no clear D. V gave up 5 bases and J gave up 1 base, with 8 bases separating them. Germline V gene sequence: CDR1 SEHNR, CDR2 FQNEAQ (reference sequence). The length of the CDR3 is 13 residues. For the CDR3, the DNA is TGTGCCAGCAGCATCATTGAGAACACTGAAGCTTTCTTT. Encoded protein: CASSIIENTEAFF.

This chain links TRBV7-2 with TRBJ2-1, with D hard to call. Trimming removed 9 bases at V and 13 bases at J, with 22 bases between. The CDR3 has 13 residues. The germline V gene has CDR1 SGHTA and CDR2 FQGNSA. The CDR3 DNA sequence: TGTGCCAGTAGCCCCACGGCGAGTGAGACCCAGTTCTTC. It specifies CASSPTASETQFF.

As DNA, the CDR3 is TGTGCCAGCAGTTTGAGAAGGCCCCCCGAAAACATTCAGTACTTC. It specifies CASSLRRPPENIQYF. The chain joins TRBV12-3 or TRBV12-4 to TRBJ2-4; D gene unclear. Trimming shortened V by 3 bases and J by 5 bases, and 14 bases separated the two germline ends. The CDR3 loop spans 15 amino acids.

The J gene is TRBJ2-5, the V gene TRBV7-2; 7 nucleotides match TRBD1. The CDR3 is made up of 15 amino acids. CDR1 is SGHTA, CDR2 FQGNSA, per germline. J gave up 13 bases and V 4 bases, and 18 bases lay outside the gene matches. The CDR3 reads CASSSAGGAAPVRYF. CDR3 bases: TGTGCCAGCAGCTCCGCAGGGGGTGCGGCGCCAGTCCGGTACTTC.

DNA of the CDR3: TGTGCCAGCAGCTTCGTTTCGGTCGGGAATGAGCAGTTCTTC. Amino acids: CASSFVSVGNEQFF. The chain carries TRBV5-5 and TRBJ2-1, with D uncertain. The CDR3 covers 14 residues. The germline CDR1 and CDR2 sequences are SGHKS and YYEKEE (reference sequence). With 2 bases removed from V and 7 bases from J, the gap between germline ends came to 13 bases. Full variable domain (remainder filled in from reference TRBV5-5 and TRBJ2-1): DAGVTQSPTHLIKTRGQQVTLRCSPISGHKSVSWYQQVLGQGPQFIFQYYEKEERGRGNFPDRFSARQFPNYSSELNVNALLLGDSALYLCASSFVSVGNEQFFGPGTRLTVL.

In this sample, this clonotype turned up a few times. The CDR3 region has the DNA TGCGCCAGCAGCCTGAGCCGGGACGTCGGGTTTAATGGCTACACCTTC. This codes for CASSLSRDVGFNGYTF. V gene TRBV5-1 combines with J gene TRBJ1-2, with D possibly being TRBD1 (5 bases). The V end was cut by 4 bases, the J end by 6 bases, with 22 bases between. This CDR3 region has 16 residues. Germline V lookup: CDR1 SGHRS, CDR2 YFSETQ. The complete variable domain, with remaining parts taken from reference TRBV5-1 and TRBJ1-2, reads KAGVTQTPRYLIKTRGQQVTLSCSPISGHRSVSWYQQTPGQGLQFLFEYFSETQRNKGNFPGRFSGRQFSNSRSEMNVSTLELGDSALYLCASSLSRDVGFNGYTFGSGTRLTVV.

The chain carries TRBV2 and TRBJ1-4; maybe TRBD1 (5 bases). In germline, CDR1 is SNHLY, CDR2 FYNNEI. CDR3 length: 15 residues. V gave up 9 bases and J gave up 0 bases, with 14 bases separating them. CDR3 protein: CASTKEGTTNEKLFF. DNA of the CDR3: TGTGCCAGTACAAAAGAGGGGACAACTAATGAAAAACTGTTTTTT.

This clonotype was observed at least ten times. V usage is TRBV5-8 and J usage is TRBJ2-5; D possibly uses TRBD1 or TRBD2 (7 bases each). This CDR3 contains 15 residues. CDR1 SGHTS and CDR2 YDEGEE come from the germline V gene. Trimming stripped 5 bases from V and 3 bases from J, with 17 bases between. CDR3 residues: CASSKEGAGEETQYF. CDR3 bases: TGTGCCAGCAGTAAGGAGGGGGCGGGGGAAGAGACCCAGTACTTC. Full variable domain (missing parts from reference TRBV5-8 and TRBJ2-5): EAGVTQSPTHLIKTRGQQATLRCSPISGHTSVYWYQQALGLGLQFLLWYDEGEERNRGNFPPRFSGRQFPNYSSELNVNALELEDSALYLCASSKEGAGEETQYFGPGTRLLVL.

This clonotype came up many times. The chain is built from TRBV20-1 and TRBJ1-2; a possible D gene is TRBD1 (6 bases). V gave up 3 bases and J gave up 3 bases, with 14 bases separating them. The germline gives CDR1 DFQATT, CDR2 SNEGSKA (reference sequence). The CDR3 contains 14 residues. The CDR3 protein is CSASGQKSYYGYTF. CDR3 nucleotides: TGCAGTGCTAGCGGACAGAAATCATACTATGGCTACACCTTC.

The chain joins TRBV7-2 to TRBJ2-7; tentatively, D is TRBD2 (5 bases). Germline V lookup: CDR1 SGHTA, CDR2 FQGNSA. This CDR3 contains 14 residues. V was pared by 5 bases and J by 0 bases, with 11 bases between. CDR3: CASSRGPSSYEQYF. In DNA form, the CDR3 reads TGTGCCAGCAGCCGAGGGCCAAGCTCCTACGAGCAGTACTTC.

The sample holds a few counts of this clonotype. The chain couples TRBV28 to TRBJ1-1, with D tentatively TRBD1 (6 bases). CDR1 and CDR2 (germline): MDHEN, SYDVKM. CDR3 size: 15 residues. Trimming cost V 0 bases and J 8 bases, with 16 bases left between them. CDR3 DNA sequence: TGTGCCAGCAGTTTATGGGGGCCTCAGGGGCCGGAAGCTTTCTTT. It translates to CASSLWGPQGPEAFF.